This TCR beta chain originates from a study of blood T cells in healthy people across ages (dated by TCRdb to about 2015). Regarding the complete study: Template switching captured roughly one uniquely barcoded TCR beta cDNA molecule per two T cells in model experiments. The study analyzed two additional independent replicas of 1 million unique cDNA reads from the same blood draw for two donors, one aged 18 to 29 and one aged 80 or older. Four age groups were formed from the donors: young (average 16 years), middle-aged (approximately 39), aged (around 68) and long-lived (less than 85). To avoid experimental bias, donors of different ages were distributed randomly across sequencing lanes. Using deep sequencing normalized with unique cDNA molecular identifiers, the study measured how TCR beta repertoire diversity changes with age. Paper-wide results and their limitations: Estimates of total diversity based on one million sequenced T cells were regarded as lower bounds and as underestimates. Because profiling used bulk unsorted PBMCs, naive and antigen-experienced compartments could not be compared conclusively. As age increased, observed TCR beta diversity per million T cells dropped in a roughly linear way, and a significant reduction was already evident by age about 40. There was a strong correlation between observed TCR beta diversity and the percentage of naive T cells measured by flow cytometry. Donor CMV infection status was unknown, potentially confounding age-related changes in expanded clonotypes. Compared with the aged group, the long-lived group had more naive CD4+ T cells, fewer expanded clones and increased TCR diversity, suggesting age selection.

Its CDR3 holds 13 amino acids, cysteine through phenylalanine. The only DNA kept is the CDR3, 39 bases in frame from the first base. CDR1 and CDR2 were assigned from the germline V gene as KGHSH and LQKENI. V and J lose 1 base and 3 bases, and a span of 7 bases separates them. This clonotype was seen only once. Its antigen remains unidentified. One base away there is no much larger clone; base qualities are not given. The donors were a few dozen Caucasian individuals from Russia, aged about 6 to 100 years, who were systemically healthy. Approximately 9.3 milliliters of peripheral blood were collected from each donor into EDTA-treated Vacutainer tubes. Ficoll-Paque density-gradient centrifugation was used to isolate PBMCs, with at least 7 million per sample. Total RNA was extracted from PBMCs with Trizol reagent, with at least 5 micrograms obtained per sample. The percentages of naive CD45RAhigh/CD27high T cells were determined by flow cytometry on a PBMC aliquot from every donor.

Receptor libraries were prepared by 5' RACE. TCRdb lists the instrument as Illumina HiSeq 2500. A second about 7 to 11 cycle PCR used a sample-barcoded 5' primer and a J-beta primer mix. A template-switch 5' adaptor carrying 12 random nucleotides introduced a unique molecular identifier onto each TCR beta cDNA molecule. Each sample yielded at least 3 million CDR3-containing paired-end reads. The Mint cDNA synthesis kit, primed by a TRBC-specific oligonucleotide, was used to synthesize first-strand cDNA from all RNA. After uracil-DNA glycosylase treatment, a first 18-cycle PCR used universal primers M1SS and BC2_uni_R on all cDNA. Per the authors' processing: Each sample was normalized by randomly selecting 1 million high-quality reads, each carrying a distinct molecular identifier. Instead of being binned into consensus sequences, reads that shared molecular identifiers were thrown out. MiTCR, run with a Q25 quality threshold and the strictest error-elimination algorithm, handled CDR3 identification, clonotype clustering and error correction. A nonparametric unseen species model with Euler transformation was used to estimate lower-bound total TCR beta diversity. TCRdb handled the public reads itself, with Q25 trimming in fastp and clone calling in MiXCR, and kept productive beta chains. One record per CDR3 amino acid sequence lists the most common genes and DNA. TCRdb, not the original authors, processed these V and J calls. This sample comprises 1.5 million or so distinct CDR3 sequences, approximately 38% of them detected only once. 7.9% of the sample is held by the ten biggest clonotypes.

This clonotype was obtained from a young woman in good health. The sequencing sample was made of blood. This receptor chain uses TRBV18 and TRBJ2-7; the D gene assignment is ambiguous. This receptor has the CDR3 CASSPHPNYEQYF. The DNA sequence is TGTGCCAGCTCACCACACCCAAACTACGAGCAGTACTTC.